The rows below give T cell receptor beta chains drawn from one sample of a study of blood T cell repertoires in COVID-19. Sequencing used immunoSEQ multiplex PCR; TCRdb keeps in-frame clones, though not all of them. This sample has fewer than 350,000 clones, with about 89% found just once. Sequenced material: peripheral blood. All receptors come from a man aged 40-50 years with acute or convalescent COVID-19. Each CDR3 is given with its conserved first and last residue. The D gene is left open where the match is weak. Where a row states a size, it is once, few, many or the class of an expanded clone; other rows omit it.

clone_size cdr3_length j_call d_call v_call cdr3_nt cdr3_aa
- 15 TRBJ2-7 TRBD1 TRBV10-1 TGCGCCAGCAGTGAACACAGGGGGCCCTCCTACGAGCAGTACTTC CASSEHRGPSYEQYF
- 17 TRBJ1-2 - TRBV6-1 TGTGCCAGCAGTGAAATTGGTATGGGGCGCAGGGCCAGTGGCTACACCTTC CASSEIGMGRRASGYTF
- 15 TRBJ2-3 TRBD2 TRBV2 TGTGCCAGCAGTGAACTTAGCGGGGATGTCAATACGCAGTATTTT CASSELSGDVNTQYF
- 17 TRBJ2-1 TRBD2 TRBV11-2 TGTGCCAGCAGCTTACGACTAGCGGGGGGCTCTTACAATGAGCAGTTCTTC CASSLRLAGGSYNEQFF
- 14 TRBJ2-1 TRBD2 TRBV5-1 TGCGCCAGCAGCTTGCTAGCGGGGAATAATGAGCAGTTCTTC CASSLLAGNNEQFF
- 15 TRBJ1-1 TRBD1 TRBV2 TGTGCCAGCATCCGACTGGACAGGGGGCCTGGAGAAGCTTTCTTT CASIRLDRGPGEAFF
- 16 TRBJ2-3 TRBD2 TRBV5-1 TGCGCCAGCAGCCCATCGATAGCGGGGGGCCCCGATACGCAGTATTTT CASSPSIAGGPDTQYF
- 13 TRBJ1-1 TRBD1 TRBV28 TGTGCCAGCAGTTTAAGGGGGCCGGGTGAAGCTTTCTTT CASSLRGPGEAFF
- 14 TRBJ2-7 TRBD1 TRBV10-3 TGTGCCATCAGACCGACAGGGAACTCCTACGAGCAGTACTTC CAIRPTGNSYEQYF
- 12 TRBJ2-7 - TRBV5-4 TGTGCCAGCTCGGGATCCCCACGCGAGCAGTACTTC CASSGSPREQYF
- 16 TRBJ2-1 TRBD2 TRBV7-2 TGTGCCAGCAGCCCCGGGCGGGGGGGGTCCTACAATGAGCAGTTCTTC CASSPGRGGSYNEQFF
- 14 TRBJ2-3 - TRBV6-6 TGTGCCAGCAGTCCTCGAACTAGCACAGATACGCAGTATTTT CASSPRTSTDTQYF
once 16 TRBJ1-6 TRBD1 TRBV14 TGTGCCAGCAGCCGAGATACCGGGACAGGGACCTCACCCCTCCACTTT CASSRDTGTGTSPLHF
few 14 TRBJ2-7 - TRBV3-1/TRBV3-2 TGTGCCAGCAGCCAAGATGAGGGCCACTACGAGCAGTACTTC CASSQDEGHYEQYF
- 15 TRBJ2-1 TRBD1 TRBV6-5 TGTGCCAGCAGGCCGGGACAGAACTCCTACAATGAGCAGTTCTTC CASRPGQNSYNEQFF
- 13 TRBJ2-7 TRBD1 TRBV12-5 TGTGCTAGTGGTCCTACAGGGGTCTACGAGCAGTACTTC CASGPTGVYEQYF
- 12 TRBJ1-5 - TRBV15 TGTGCCACCAAGACAGGAAATCAGCCCCAGCATTTT CATKTGNQPQHF
- 18 TRBJ2-3 TRBD2 TRBV11-3 TGTGCCAGCAGCTTAGGGGGGATAGCGGGAGCTAGCACAGATACGCAGTATTTT CASSLGGIAGASTDTQYF
- 13 TRBJ1-2 TRBD1 TRBV6-5 TGTGCCAGCAGGTTCGACAGGGCGAAAGGCTACACCTTC CASRFDRAKGYTF
- 14 TRBJ1-1 - TRBV27 TGTGCCAGCAGTGTTCAGGGCCAGAACACTGAAGCTTTCTTT CASSVQGQNTEAFF
once 13 TRBJ1-5 - TRBV19 TGTGCCAGTAGTCTCCCCGGGGGTCAGCCCCAGCATTTT CASSLPGGQPQHF
- 14 TRBJ1-5 - TRBV30 TGTGCCTGGAGCCCCGGGGGGAGCAATCAGCCCCAGCATTTT CAWSPGGSNQPQHF
- 15 TRBJ1-1 TRBD1 TRBV24-1 TGTGCCACCAGTGATCCCCAGGGGGGTAACACTGAAGCTTTCTTT CATSDPQGGNTEAFF
- 16 TRBJ2-2 - TRBV19 TGTGCCAGTAGTATAGGTTCTCCCGCGAACACCGGGGAGCTGTTTTTT CASSIGSPANTGELFF
- 14 TRBJ1-4 TRBD1 TRBV7-2 TGTGCCAGCAGCTTAGCAGGGGGCGGTTTCGGACTGTTTTTT CASSLAGGGFGLFF
- 14 TRBJ1-2 - TRBV19 TGTGCCAGTAGTATCCAGCTGACAGTGTATGGCTACACCTTC CASSIQLTVYGYTF
once 16 TRBJ2-1 TRBD2 TRBV11-3 TGTGCCAGCAGCTTGACCACTAGCGGGGGTTACAATGAGCAGTTCTTC CASSLTTSGGYNEQFF
- 14 TRBJ1-2 - TRBV19 TGTGCCAGTAGTGCCGCACAGGGCAGGTATGGCTACACCTTC CASSAAQGRYGYTF
- 14 TRBJ1-1 - TRBV6-5 TGTGCCAGCCGCCCGGCCGGGGGGAGCACTGAAGCTTTCTTT CASRPAGGSTEAFF
once 12 TRBJ1-2 - TRBV2 TGTGCCAGCAGTGCCGGGTTCTATGGCTACACCTTC CASSAGFYGYTF
- 15 TRBJ2-1 TRBD2 TRBV2 TGTGCCAGCAGTGCACTAGCGGGGGTTTTACATGAGCAGTTCTTC CASSALAGVLHEQFF
- 17 TRBJ2-5 TRBD2 TRBV15 TGTGCCACAGGGTCGACTAGCGGGGGCCTCCAGGAAGAGACCCAGTACTTC CATGSTSGGLQEETQYF
- 15 TRBJ2-1 - TRBV5-1 TGCGCCAGCAGCCCCTCAGCGGCCTCCTACAATGAGCAGTTCTTC CASSPSAASYNEQFF
- 17 TRBJ2-2 TRBD2 TRBV24-1 TGTGCCACCAGTGATTTGACGTGGACTAGCCAGACCGGGGAGCTGTTTTTT CATSDLTWTSQTGELFF
- 14 TRBJ1-1 - TRBV5-5 TGTGCCAGCAGCTTGGGGGCCTCGGACACTGAAGCTTTCTTT CASSLGASDTEAFF
- 10 TRBJ2-7 - TRBV20-1 TGCAGTGCCAGGTCCAGGGAGCAGTACTTC CSARSREQYF
few 13 TRBJ1-2 TRBD1 TRBV9 TGTGCCAGCAGCGTAGACAGGGGGTATGGCTACACCTTC CASSVDRGYGYTF
- 14 TRBJ2-7 - TRBV11-2 TGTGCCAGCAGTTTTAGGGGGGGCCAGTACGAGCAGTACTTC CASSFRGGQYEQYF
once 15 TRBJ2-7 TRBD1 TRBV5-4 TGTGCCAGCAGCTGGGGACAGGGAGGGACCTACGAGCAGTACTTC CASSWGQGGTYEQYF
- 14 TRBJ2-3 TRBD1 TRBV29-1 TGCAGCGTCGCCCCGGGACAGAGCCCAGATACGCAGTATTTT CSVAPGQSPDTQYF
- 13 TRBJ2-3 TRBD1 TRBV6-5 TGTGCCAGCAGTAGACAGGGGACAGATACGCAGTATTTT CASSRQGTDTQYF
- 15 TRBJ1-2 - TRBV9 TGTGCCAGCAGCTCCCAGGTGGGGAGTGGGGATGGCTACACCTTC CASSSQVGSGDGYTF
- 13 TRBJ2-7 - TRBV6-6 TGTGCCAGCAGAGAGGGAAGCTCCTACGAGCAGTACTTC CASREGSSYEQYF
- 14 TRBJ2-7 - TRBV7-8 TGTGCCAGCAGCTTAGATGGGGGCGCCTACGAGCAGTACTTC CASSLDGGAYEQYF
- 16 TRBJ2-7 - TRBV27 TGTGCCAGCAGTTCCAATTTGGCCCTTACCTCCTACGAGCAGTACTTC CASSSNLALTSYEQYF
- 14 TRBJ2-7 - TRBV5-1 TGCGCCAGCAGCTTGGGGCAGGGAGGTGGCGAGCAGTACTTC CASSLGQGGGEQYF
- 15 TRBJ2-1 TRBD2 TRBV6-5 TGTGCCAGCAGGAGGGGACTAGCGGGTGACAATGAGCAGTTCTTC CASRRGLAGDNEQFF
- 12 TRBJ1-2 - TRBV25-1 TGTGCCAGCAAGGACAGTTTTTATGGCTACACCTTC CASKDSFYGYTF
- 14 TRBJ1-3 TRBD1 TRBV29-1 TGCAGCGTGTCCGGGACAGGGACGGGAAACACCATATATTTT CSVSGTGTGNTIYF
- 14 TRBJ1-1 TRBD1 TRBV6-6 TGTGCCAGCAGAGGTGGACAGGGGGAGACTGAAGCTTTCTTT CASRGGQGETEAFF
- 13 TRBJ1-4 - TRBV10-3 TGTGCCATCAGTTTAGGGGTAGGAGAAAAACTGTTTTTT CAISLGVGEKLFF
- 14 TRBJ2-1 - TRBV11-3 TGTGCCAGCAGCAGAGGGGGGGGAGAGGGTGAGCAGTTCTTC CASSRGGGEGEQFF
- 15 TRBJ1-2 - TRBV5-6 TGTGCCAGCAGCTTGGACGGGATTACCCTCTATGGCTACACCTTC CASSLDGITLYGYTF
- 13 TRBJ1-2 - TRBV7-2 TGTGCCAGCAACAACGGAGGTAACTATGGCTACACCTTC CASNNGGNYGYTF
few 16 TRBJ1-3 - TRBV3-1/TRBV3-2 TGTGCCAGCAGCCTAGGACAGTCTTTTCCGGGAAACACCATATATTTT CASSLGQSFPGNTIYF
- 18 TRBJ1-2 TRBD1 TRBV2 TGTGCCAGCAGTAAAGGAGCGGGTCAGGGGGCTTTCGGCTATGGCTACACCTTC CASSKGAGQGAFGYGYTF
- 15 TRBJ1-6 - TRBV12-5 TGTGCTAGTGGTTTGGGGAGCTCCTATAATTCACCCCTCCACTTT CASGLGSSYNSPLHF
- 13 TRBJ2-2 - TRBV5-6 TGTGCCAGCAGCCCCATGAACACCGGGGAGCTGTTTTTT CASSPMNTGELFF
- 15 TRBJ2-1 TRBD2 TRBV10-1 TGCGCCAGCAGTAAATCTAGCGGGGGGGCAAATGAGCAGTTCTTC CASSKSSGGANEQFF